The 32 T cell receptor beta chains given below trace back to one sample, sequenced in a study of T cells in Graves' hyperthyroidism and ophthalmopathy. RNA transcripts served as the template for amplifying TCR beta CDR3 regions. RT-PCR in the first round (using the HTBI primer set) targeted the TCR CDR3. In TCRdb, the multiplex PCR reads were re-called with MiXCR into one record per CDR3 protein. The repertoire consists of around 400,000 distinct CDR3 sequences, with over 10% occurring once and the leading ten covering 9.2%. Sequenced material: blood. All receptors derive from a woman in her late teens or twenties with Graves' hyperthyroidism.

This clonotype was detected many times. The CDR3 sequence: CASSVGQGPQETQYF. The CDR3 coding sequence is TGTGCCAGCAGTGTGGGACAGGGGCCGCAAGAGACCCAGTACTTC. This chain links TRBV6-1 with TRBJ2-5; 10 bases are shared with TRBD1. The CDR3 extends over 15 amino acids. V gave up 4 bases and J gave up 2 bases; unmatched junction bases: 4. Germline values: CDR1 MNHNS, CDR2 SASEGT.

With respect to this clonotype: It may be a read error: a sequence one base away is much more abundant. The rearrangement joins TRBV7-3 to TRBJ2-5; D ambiguous. The germline V gene has CDR1 SGHTA and CDR2 FQGTGA. The CDR3 runs 14 residues. CDR3 sequence (DNA): TGTGTCAGCAGCCAGGACGCAAACCAAGAGACCCAGTACTTC. Its protein product is CVSSQDANQETQYF. The whole variable domain, remainder taken from reference TRBV7-3 and TRBJ2-5, is GAGVSQTPSNKVTEKGKYVELRCDPISGHTALYWYRQSLGQGPEFLIYFQGTGAADDSGLPNDRFFAVRPEGSVSTLKIQRTERGDSAVYLCVSSQDANQETQYFGPGTRLLVL.

Many counts were recorded for this clonotype. The rearrangement links TRBV12-3 or TRBV12-4 to TRBJ2-5, with 8 bases lining up with TRBD2. V lost 4 bases and J lost 5; bases outside the gene matches: 9. The CDR3 consists of 15 residues. The CDR3 DNA follows: TGTGCCAGCAGTTACAGCGGGAGTCGGGCGGAGACCCAGTACTTC. Protein product: CASSYSGSRAETQYF.

This clonotype was detected many times. The rearrangement links TRBV12-3 or TRBV12-4 to TRBJ2-2; D possibly corresponds to TRBD2 (7 bases). This CDR3 comprises 15 residues. V was pared by 6 bases and J by 2 bases, with 13 bases between. The CDR3 DNA is TGTGCCAGCAGAGGGGGGGGCACCAACACCGGGGAGCTGTTTTTT. Amino acid sequence: CASRGGGTNTGELFF.

This clonotype showed up many times. The gene calls are TRBV12-3 or TRBV12-4 and TRBJ1-4; 7 positions agree with TRBD1. V gave up 2 bases and J gave up 7 bases; unmatched junction bases: 7. This CDR3 has 15 residues. The CDR3 DNA sequence: TGTGCCAGCAGTTTAAGCCGACAGGGTGGTGAAAAACTGTTTTTT. Amino acids: CASSLSRQGGEKLFF.

This clonotype was counted ten times or more. The chain employs TRBV28 and TRBJ1-1; 8 bases align to TRBD1. V was pared by 3 bases and J by 4 bases, with 7 bases of the junction left unmatched. Germline V CDR1 and CDR2: MDHEN, SYDVKM. The CDR3 runs to 15 residues. DNA for the CDR3: TGTGCCAGCAGTTTTTCGGACAGGGCTGTCACTGAAGCTTTCTTT. This gives the protein CASSFSDRAVTEAFF.

This clonotype appeared many times. The CDR3 spells CSARDAIKRQETQYF. The CDR3 DNA follows: TGCAGTGCTAGAGATGCGATAAAGCGGCAAGAGACCCAGTACTTC. V and J are TRBV20-1 and TRBJ2-5; a possible D gene is TRBD2 (5 bases). CDR3 length: 15 residues. Germline V gene lookup returns CDR1 DFQATT and CDR2 SNEGSKA (reference sequence). V was trimmed by 0 bases and J by 2 bases, leaving 13 bases between them.

The V call is TRBV20-1, the J call TRBJ2-1; TRBD2 might be the D (5 bases). Germline lookup yields CDR1 DFQATT and CDR2 SNEGSKA (reference sequence). Trimming removed 7 bases from V and 8 bases from J, with 18 bases in between. CDR3 length: 13 residues. The CDR3 region has the DNA TGCAGTGTTCGGGGAACTGGTTCGGATGAGCAGTTCTTC. Translated: CSVRGTGSDEQFF.

This clonotype was counted a few times. The genes are TRBV19 and TRBJ1-1, with D perhaps TRBD1 (6 bases). Looked up from germline, CDR1 is LNHDA and CDR2 is SQIVND (reference sequence). The CDR3 covers 15 residues. Trimming stripped 9 bases from V and 0 bases from J, with 17 bases between. CDR3 bases: TGTGCCAGCCAAAGGGGGTTTCTGATGAACACTGAAGCTTTCTTT. It translates to CASQRGFLMNTEAFF. Combining the CDR3 with reference TRBV19 and TRBJ1-1 gives the whole variable domain DGGITQSPKYLFRKEGQNVTLSCEQNLNHDAMYWYRQDPGQGLRLIYYSQIVNDFQKGDIAEGYSVSREKKESFPLTVTSAQKNPTAFYLCASQRGFLMNTEAFFGQGTRLTVV.

This clonotype has a handful of counts. CDR3 bases: TGTGCCAGCAGCGGTAGGAGGGACTATGGCTACACCTTC. This sequence encodes CASSGRRDYGYTF. The chain links TRBV7-8 to TRBJ1-2; no reliable D call. The CDR3 extends over 13 amino acids. V lost 5 bases and J lost 3, with 10 bases in between. The germline CDR1 and CDR2 sequences are SGHVS and FQNEAQ.

This clonotype was seen only a few times. The chain combines TRBV10-3 with TRBJ2-2; no reliable D call. Germline CDR1 and CDR2: ENHRY and SYGVKD. The CDR3 spans 17 residues. Trimming shortened V by 5 bases and J by 4 bases, and 20 bases separated the two germline ends. This chain's CDR3 is CAISNMGRASATGELFF. CDR3 sequence (DNA): TGTGCCATCAGTAATATGGGTAGGGCATCGGCCACCGGGGAGCTGTTTTTT.

This clonotype was observed at least ten times. The rearrangement joins TRBV30 to TRBJ1-2, with a possible D match to TRBD1 (5 bases). The CDR3 has 12 amino acids. V dropped 1 base and J dropped 6 bases, with 9 bases sitting between them. Germline V gives CDR1 GTSNPN, CDR2 SVGIG (reference sequence). The CDR3 here is CAWSARVNGYTF. The DNA for the CDR3 is TGTGCCTGGAGTGCCAGGGTGAATGGCTACACCTTC. Drawing the rest from reference TRBV30 and TRBJ1-2, the complete variable domain is SQTIHQWPATLVQPVGSPLSLECTVEGTSNPNLYWYRQAAGRGLQLLFYSVGIGQISSEVPQNLSASRPQDRQFILSSKKLLLSDSGFYLCAWSARVNGYTFGSGTRLTVV.

In its sample, this clonotype was seen many times. The chain links TRBV7-8 to TRBJ2-2, with a possible D match to TRBD1 (6 bases). V was trimmed by 2 bases and J by 2 bases, leaving 12 bases between them. The CDR3 loop spans 16 amino acids. Germline CDR1 reads SGHVS; CDR2 reads FQNEAQ. The CDR3 DNA reads TGTGCCAGCAGCTTAAGCCCGGGACAAAACACCGGGGAGCTGTTTTTT. This gives the protein CASSLSPGQNTGELFF.

This clonotype was observed many times. The rearrangement joins TRBV12-3 or TRBV12-4 to TRBJ2-1; D is uncertain. Trimming pared 6 bases from V and 12 bases from J, leaving 12 bases between. The CDR3 is made up of 11 amino acids. The CDR3 loop reads CASSQTRAQFF. The CDR3 bases are TGTGCCAGCAGCCAAACTCGGGCGCAGTTCTTC.

This clonotype was counted many times. The chain has TRBV28 and TRBJ2-3; 8 bases line up with TRBD2. CDR1 is MDHEN, CDR2 SYDVKM, per germline. The CDR3 consists of 13 residues. The V segment lost 3 bases and the J segment 8 bases; nucleotides outside the gene matches: 4. In DNA form, the CDR3 reads TGTGCCAGCAGTTTCCCGGGAGGGGTTACGCAGTATTTT. Its translation is CASSFPGGVTQYF.

The chain combines TRBV20-1 with TRBJ1-1; D is uncertain. Trimming removed 6 bases from V and 0 bases from J, with 20 bases in between. CDR1 and CDR2 from the germline V gene are DFQATT and SNEGSKA (reference sequence). The CDR3 is 16 amino acids. CDR3 residues: CSAPGGKVTMNTEAFF. CDR3 bases: TGCAGTGCCCCGGGAGGGAAGGTTACCATGAACACTGAAGCTTTCTTT.

This chain connects TRBV3-1 to TRBJ1-4, with unresolved D. V was trimmed by 1 base and J by 8 bases, leaving 11 bases between them. Germline CDR1 LGHDT, CDR2 YNNKEL (reference sequence). CDR3 length equals 14 residues. This CDR3 reads CASSQGHGSEKLFF. The CDR3 DNA follows: TGTGCCAGCAGCCAAGGGCACGGTAGCGAAAAACTGTTTTTT.

This clonotype was picked up many times. The chain uses TRBV7-9 and TRBJ2-4, with D uncertain. The CDR3 is 15 amino acids. Trimming removed 5 bases at V and 0 bases at J, with 11 bases between. Germline V gene lookup returns CDR1 SEHNR and CDR2 FQNEAQ (reference sequence). The CDR3 region has the DNA TGTGCCAGCAGCATGGCGGATCTAGCCAAAAACATTCAGTACTTC. The encoded protein is CASSMADLAKNIQYF.

This chain uses TRBV5-4 with TRBJ2-7, with D maybe TRBD2 (5 bases). CDR1 and CDR2 (germline): SGHNT, YYREEE (reference sequence). With 0 bases removed from V and 0 bases from J, the gap between germline ends came to 13 bases. The CDR3 runs to 16 residues. The CDR3 DNA follows: TGTGCCAGCAGCTTGGCCGGCGGGCACTTCTCCTACGAGCAGTACTTC. Amino acid sequence: CASSLAGGHFSYEQYF.

Worth noting for this clonotype: This may be a read error, as it is one base from a much larger clone. The J gene is TRBJ2-1, the V gene TRBV20-1; 11 bases match TRBD2. The CDR3 runs to 16 residues. From germline, CDR1 is DFQATT and CDR2 SNEGSKA (reference sequence). Written as DNA, the CDR3 is TGCGGTGCTTCCTCCTATAGCGGGAGGGCCGTTAATGAGCAGTTCTTC. It encodes CGASSYSGRAVNEQFF.

Ten or more counts support this clonotype. The chain carries TRBV27 and TRBJ1-5, with D perhaps TRBD1 (5 bases). The germline V and J ends were trimmed by 2 bases and 7 bases, with 15 bases remaining between them. CDR1 and CDR2 from the germline V gene are MNHEY and SMNVEV (reference sequence). The CDR3 contains 15 residues. The CDR3: CASSLSGQGGQPQHF. CDR3 nucleotide sequence: TGTGCCAGCAGTTTAAGTGGCCAGGGCGGACAGCCCCAGCATTTT.

At least ten counts were recorded for this clonotype. The genes are TRBV9 and TRBJ1-6; D might be TRBD1 (5 bases). Germline CDR1 SGDLS, CDR2 YYNGEE. This CDR3 region has 12 residues. Trimming shortened V by 3 bases and J by 12 bases, and 10 bases separated the two germline ends. DNA of the CDR3: TGTGCCAGCAGCGCGTGGGGGAAACCCCTCCACTTT. Its translation: CASSAWGKPLHF.

The chain recombines TRBV10-3 with TRBJ2-2; D might be TRBD1 or TRBD2, each matching 5 bases. CDR1 and CDR2 (germline): ENHRY, SYGVKD. This CDR3 is built from 16 residues. V was cut by 3 bases and J by 4 bases, with 15 bases left in between. The CDR3 loop is CAISDSQSGTTGELFF. The DNA for the CDR3 is TGTGCCATCAGTGATTCGCAATCCGGGACCACCGGGGAGCTGTTTTTT.

This clonotype was seen a handful of times. The CDR3 nucleotides are TGTGCCAGCAACCGGGGAACAGGATTAGCGGGAGTCGATGAGCAGTTCTTC. It encodes CASNRGTGLAGVDEQFF. J is TRBJ2-1 and V is TRBV9; 9 positions match TRBD2. Trimming took 6 bases from V and 8 from J; bases not matched to a gene: 18. CDR3 length equals 17 residues. Germline V gene sequence: CDR1 SGDLS, CDR2 YYNGEE.

The table lists this clonotype with many counts. The chain carries TRBV2 and TRBJ1-1; D gene ambiguous. This CDR3 region has 11 residues. Germline CDR1 reads SNHLY; CDR2 reads FYNNEI. V lost 7 bases to trimming and J lost 3 bases, with 6 bases between them. The CDR3 loop is CASNGYTEAFF. CDR3 coding DNA: TGTGCCAGCAACGGTTACACTGAAGCTTTCTTT. The full variable domain, in which reference TRBV2 and TRBJ1-1 provide the parts outside the CDR3, is EPEVTQTPSHQVTQMGQEVILRCVPISNHLYFYWYRQILGQKVEFLVSFYNNEISEKSEIFDDQFSVERPDGSNFTLKIRSTKLEDSAMYFCASNGYTEAFFGQGTRLTVV.

The chain has TRBV11-2 and TRBJ2-3; weak D call: TRBD2 (7 bases). Trimming pared 4 bases from V and 8 bases from J, leaving 16 bases between. From germline, CDR1 is SGHAT and CDR2 FQNNGV. The CDR3 contains 14 residues. CDR3 DNA: TGTGCCAGCAGCTGGGGGGGGGGGGCAGGTACGCAGTATTTT. This encodes CASSWGGGAGTQYF.

This clonotype was found many times. The chain combines TRBV6-1 with TRBJ2-7; D is ambiguous. Trimming cost V 2 bases and J 1 base, with 9 bases left between them. Looked up from germline, CDR1 is MNHNS and CDR2 is SASEGT. CDR3 length: 14 amino acids. The DNA for the CDR3 is TGTGCCAGCAGTGAATTGGGGAATTCCTACGAGCAGTACTTC. It yields the protein CASSELGNSYEQYF.

This clonotype was detected a few times. The chain employs TRBV25-1 and TRBJ1-4; the match to TRBD1 covers 7 bases. Germline V lookup: CDR1 MGHDK, CDR2 SYGVNS. Germline trimming cut 5 bases from V and 8 bases from J; bases unmatched to any gene: 8. The CDR3 runs to 14 residues. The CDR3 region is CASSSRQGTEKLFF. In nucleotides, the CDR3 is TGTGCCAGCAGTTCGCGACAGGGTACAGAAAAACTGTTTTTT.

The sample holds many counts of this clonotype. This sequence joins TRBV7-2 and TRBJ1-5; D is undetermined. V was shortened by 1 base and J by 6 bases, with 16 bases between the two germline ends. Germline V gene data show CDR1 as SGHTA and CDR2 as FQGNSA. This CDR3 is built from 16 residues. The CDR3 region has the DNA TGTGCCAGCAGCTTAGATCCTTTGAGAGGCGGTCAGCCCCAGCATTTT. The encoded protein is CASSLDPLRGGQPQHF.

Concerning this clonotype: Being one base from a much bigger clone, this may be a read error. The missing conserved phenylalanine or tryptophan at the end of this CDR3 makes a read error likely. The V and J genes are TRBV12-3 or TRBV12-4 and TRBJ1-1, with D hard to call. The CDR3 runs 13 residues. Trimming left V 7 bases short and J 5 bases short, with 14 bases between. In DNA form, the CDR3 reads TGTGCCAGCACCCTAATCACGGGGACTGAAGCTTTCCTT. This codes for CASTLITGTEAFL.

This clonotype came up many times. The chain is built from TRBV6-1 and TRBJ2-3, with 10 bases that match TRBD1. With V trimmed by 5 bases and J by 3 bases, 8 bases remained unmatched. The CDR3 is made up of 16 amino acids. Germline V gene lookup returns CDR1 MNHNS and CDR2 SASEGT. The CDR3 nucleotides are TGTGCCAGCAGTCCCTCTTGGACAGGGGGGACAGATACGCAGTATTTT. Its translation: CASSPSWTGGTDTQYF.

This clonotype came up many times. The rearrangement uses TRBV7-8 and TRBJ2-7, with 10 positions matching TRBD2. Germline CDR1 reads SGHVS; CDR2 reads FQNEAQ. The V segment lost 1 base and the J segment 7 bases; nucleotides outside the gene matches: 7. There are 15 residues in the CDR3. DNA for the CDR3: TGTGCCAGCAGCTTAGAGCTAGCGGGAGTGGGTGAGCAGTACTTC. This translates into CASSLELAGVGEQYF.